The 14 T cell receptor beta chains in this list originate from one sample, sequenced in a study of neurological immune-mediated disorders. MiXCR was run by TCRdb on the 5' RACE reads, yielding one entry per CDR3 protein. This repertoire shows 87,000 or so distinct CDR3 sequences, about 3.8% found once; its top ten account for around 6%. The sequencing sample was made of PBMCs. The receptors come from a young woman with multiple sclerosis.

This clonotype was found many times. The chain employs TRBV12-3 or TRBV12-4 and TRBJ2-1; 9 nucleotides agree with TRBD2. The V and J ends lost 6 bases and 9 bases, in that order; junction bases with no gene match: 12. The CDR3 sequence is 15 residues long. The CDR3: CASSLRTSATGEQFF. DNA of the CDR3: TGTGCCAGCAGCCTCAGGACTAGCGCCACGGGTGAGCAGTTCTTC.

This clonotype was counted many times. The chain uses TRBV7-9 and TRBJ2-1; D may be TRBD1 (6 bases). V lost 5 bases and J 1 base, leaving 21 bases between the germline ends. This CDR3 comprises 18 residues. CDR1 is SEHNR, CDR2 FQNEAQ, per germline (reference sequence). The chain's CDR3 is CASSPHRGTGWSYNEQFF. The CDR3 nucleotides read TGTGCCAGCAGCCCCCACAGAGGTACAGGGTGGTCCTACAATGAGCAGTTCTTC.

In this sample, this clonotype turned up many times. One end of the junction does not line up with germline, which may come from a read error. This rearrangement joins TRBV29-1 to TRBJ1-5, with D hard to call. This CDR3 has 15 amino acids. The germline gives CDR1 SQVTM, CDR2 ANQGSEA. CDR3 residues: CSVGDGVLGNKTQNF. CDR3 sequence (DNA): TGCAGCGTTGGAGACGGGGTTTTGGGCAATAAGACCCAGAATTTT.

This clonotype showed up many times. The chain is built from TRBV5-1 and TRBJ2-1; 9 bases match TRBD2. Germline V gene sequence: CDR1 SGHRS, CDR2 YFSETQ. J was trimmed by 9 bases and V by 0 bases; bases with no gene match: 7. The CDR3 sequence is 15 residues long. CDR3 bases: TGCGCCAGCAGCTTGGTGGCGGGAGGGCCGATTGAGCAGTTCTTC. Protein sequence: CASSLVAGGPIEQFF.

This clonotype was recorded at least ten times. DNA for the CDR3: TGCGCCAGCAGTGAGTGGGGAGCTGGGAACACTGAAGCTTTCTTT. Translated: CASSEWGAGNTEAFF. The chain carries TRBV10-1 and TRBJ1-1; unclear D gene. V gave up 1 base and J gave up 1 base, with 10 bases separating them. Germline loops: CDR1 WNHNN, CDR2 SYGVQD (reference sequence). CDR3 length: 15 amino acids.

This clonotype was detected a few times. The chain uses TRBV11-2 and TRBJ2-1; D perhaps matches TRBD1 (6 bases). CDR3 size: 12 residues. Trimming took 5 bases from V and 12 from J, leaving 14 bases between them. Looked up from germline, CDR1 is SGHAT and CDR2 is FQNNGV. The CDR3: CASSEQGVGQFF. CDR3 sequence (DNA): TGTGCCAGCAGCGAACAGGGAGTCGGGCAGTTCTTC.

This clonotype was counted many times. In DNA form, the CDR3 reads TGTGCCAGCGCCGGAGGGTCCCACGATCAGCCCCAGCATTTT. Protein: CASAGGSHDQPQHF. This rearrangement joins TRBV12-3 or TRBV12-4 to TRBJ1-5; no clear D. The CDR3 is 14 residues long. Trimming stripped 8 bases from V and 5 bases from J, with 16 bases between.

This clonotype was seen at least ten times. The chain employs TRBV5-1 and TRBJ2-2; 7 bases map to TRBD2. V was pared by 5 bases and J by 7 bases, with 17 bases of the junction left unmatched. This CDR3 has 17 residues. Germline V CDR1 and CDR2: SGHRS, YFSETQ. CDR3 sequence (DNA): TGCGCCAGCAGTTCACCGGGACGGGGGGACCTCGGCGGGGAGCTGTTTTTT. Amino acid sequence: CASSSPGRGDLGGELFF.

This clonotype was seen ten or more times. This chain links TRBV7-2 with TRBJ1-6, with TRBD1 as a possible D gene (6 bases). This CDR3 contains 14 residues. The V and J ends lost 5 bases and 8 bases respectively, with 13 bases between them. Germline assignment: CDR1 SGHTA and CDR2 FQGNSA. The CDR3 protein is CASSTDRSYSPLHF. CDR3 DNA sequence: TGTGCCAGCAGCACCGACAGGTCTTATTCACCCCTCCACTTT.

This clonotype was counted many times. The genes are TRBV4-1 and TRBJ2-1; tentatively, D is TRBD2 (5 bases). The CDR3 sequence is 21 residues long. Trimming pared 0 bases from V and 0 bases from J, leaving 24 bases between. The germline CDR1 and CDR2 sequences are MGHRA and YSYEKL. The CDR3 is CASSQEDPGLTKLPSYNEQFF. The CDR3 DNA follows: TGCGCCAGCAGCCAAGAGGACCCGGGGTTAACGAAGTTACCCTCCTACAATGAGCAGTTCTTC.

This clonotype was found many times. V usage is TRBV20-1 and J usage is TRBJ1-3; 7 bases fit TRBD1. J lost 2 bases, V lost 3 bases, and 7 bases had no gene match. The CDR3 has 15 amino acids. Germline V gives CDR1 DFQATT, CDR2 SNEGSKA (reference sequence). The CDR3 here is CSARHAGTAGNTIYF. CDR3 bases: TGCAGTGCTAGGCACGCCGGGACAGCTGGAAACACCATATATTTT.

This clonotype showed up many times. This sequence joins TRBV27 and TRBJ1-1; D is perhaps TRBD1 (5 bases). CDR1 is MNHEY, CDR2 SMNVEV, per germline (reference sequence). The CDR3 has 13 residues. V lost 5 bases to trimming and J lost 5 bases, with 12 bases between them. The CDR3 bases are TGTGCCAGCAGTCGGGGGGACGGGACTGAAGCTTTCTTT. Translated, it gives CASSRGDGTEAFF.

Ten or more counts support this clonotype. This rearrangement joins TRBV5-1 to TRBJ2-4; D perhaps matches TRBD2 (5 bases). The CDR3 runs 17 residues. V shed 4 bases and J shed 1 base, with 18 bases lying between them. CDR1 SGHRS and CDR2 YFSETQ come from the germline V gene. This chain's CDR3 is CASSAFSGFQAKNIQYF. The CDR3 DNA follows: TGCGCCAGCAGCGCATTTTCGGGATTCCAGGCCAAAAACATTCAGTACTTC.

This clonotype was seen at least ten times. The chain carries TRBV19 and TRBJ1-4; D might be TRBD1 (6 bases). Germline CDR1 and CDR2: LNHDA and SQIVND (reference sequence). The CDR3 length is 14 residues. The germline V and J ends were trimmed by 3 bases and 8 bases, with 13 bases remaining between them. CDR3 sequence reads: CASSITGAEEKLFF. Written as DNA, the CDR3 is TGTGCCAGTAGTATTACGGGGGCGGAAGAAAAACTGTTTTTT.